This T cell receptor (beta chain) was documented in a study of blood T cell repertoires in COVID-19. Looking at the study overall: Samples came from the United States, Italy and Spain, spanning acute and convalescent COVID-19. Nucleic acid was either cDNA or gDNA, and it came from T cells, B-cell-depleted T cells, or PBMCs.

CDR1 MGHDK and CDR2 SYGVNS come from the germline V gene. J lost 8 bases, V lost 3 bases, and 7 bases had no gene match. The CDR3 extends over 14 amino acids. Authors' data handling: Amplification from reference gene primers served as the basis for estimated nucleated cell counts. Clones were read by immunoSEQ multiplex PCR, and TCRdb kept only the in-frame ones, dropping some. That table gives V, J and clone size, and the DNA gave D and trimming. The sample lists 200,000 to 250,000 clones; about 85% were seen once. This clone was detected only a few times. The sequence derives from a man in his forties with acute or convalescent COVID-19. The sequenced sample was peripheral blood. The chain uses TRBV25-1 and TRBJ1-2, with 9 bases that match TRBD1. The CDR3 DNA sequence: TGTGCCAGCAGTGATCGCGACAGGGGGGTCGGCTACACCTTC. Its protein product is CASSDRDRGVGYTF.